This TCR beta chain was captured in a study of patients and donors after allogeneic stem cell transplantation. This CDR3 comprises 15 residues. Losses at the gene ends were 2 bases for V and 5 bases for J; bases not matched to a gene: 8. Germline-derived CDR1 and CDR2 are MNHEY and SVGAGI. TCRdb independently ran MiXCR on the RT-PCR reads; one entry per CDR3 protein. The sample lists some 960,000 distinct CDR3 sequences, 18% seen once, with approximately 5.9% in the top ten. Input material: blood, either unsorted or a sorted T cell fraction (not recorded which). The receptor was isolated from a human donor who was either an allogeneic HSCT recipient or a stem cell or donor lymphocyte infusion donor (not recorded which). It is not recorded whose cells these are; they may come from a transplant donor. V and J are TRBV6-5 and TRBJ1-2; TRBD1 matches at 7 bases. The CDR3 bases are TGTGCCAGCAGTTACGGGACAGCCGGTGGTTATGGCTACACCTTC. Translating it yields CASSYGTAGGYGYTF.